This T cell receptor (beta chain) stems from a study of blood T cell repertoires in COVID-19 (dated by TCRdb to 2018 to 2021). As for the study more broadly: Samples from collaborators originated in the United States, Italy and Spain and spanned both the acute and convalescent phases of COVID-19. The material from the prospective study consisted of cDNA or gDNA derived from T cells, B-cell-depleted T cells, or PBMCs. Subjects who had been exposed to COVID-19, were actively infected with it, or had recovered from it provided the deeply sampled blood TCRbeta repertoires that made up the dataset. A freely available public database, intended as a resource for researchers studying the immune response to SARS-CoV-2, is where the repertoires were released. The samples were drawn from two sources: the first 160 participants of the ongoing ImmuneRACE study, and 950 to 1,500 subjects contributed by 6 global collaborators. Sample metadata almost always included a de-identified subject ID, COVID-19 status, age in years and sex. HLA class I and class II types, where available, came from metadata supplied by the sample provider rather than from assay-based typing. What the authors observed across the whole study: The amount of clinical and demographic metadata varied by source and participant and was provided uncurated.

Whole blood was collected in K2EDTA tubes by collaborating institutions according to the institutions' own protocols. For TCRbeta analysis, collaborators shipped samples as frozen whole blood, isolated PBMCs, or DNA extracted from either of those sample types. From a lookup of the germline V gene, CDR1 and CDR2 are ENHRY and SYGVKD. Spanning cysteine to phenylalanine, the CDR3 consists of 13 amino acids. The DNA shown is the 39-base CDR3, in frame from base 1. V drops 6 bases and J drops 5 bases, leaving 10 bases in between. Details on this clone: Its recognized antigen is unknown. The sample holds no much larger clone one base away, and base qualities are not on file.

TCRbeta CDR3 regions were amplified from genomic DNA using the immunoSEQ Assay, a bias-controlled multiplex PCR. The authors' analysis ran thus. The number of nucleated cells in each sample was estimated by amplification of reference gene primers within the assay. To quantify the absolute abundance of each unique TCRbeta CDR3 rearrangement, sequence reads were collapsed and filtered. Productive Simpson clonality was computed per sample as the square root of Simpson's diversity index over productive rearrangements. The immuneACCESS repertoire file appears here via TCRdb, limited to in-frame rearrangements. These files lack a portion of the clones; in checked studies, under half of the deficit traces to unresolved V genes, and the cause of the others is not known. V and J calls and clone size are those listed in that table; D and trimming were worked out from the DNA. The sample table holds 17,000 or so clones, of which roughly nine tenths were seen once. The ten largest clonotypes hold less than 20% of the sample.

This receptor chain uses TRBV10-3 and TRBJ2-2; the D gene is perhaps TRBD1, on 7 matching bases. Sequenced sample: peripheral blood. The source is a man aged 45-65 years with active COVID-19. The bases read TGTGCCATCAGGGGGGGACAGACCGGGGAGCTGTTTTTT. Its amino acids are CAIRGGQTGELFF.